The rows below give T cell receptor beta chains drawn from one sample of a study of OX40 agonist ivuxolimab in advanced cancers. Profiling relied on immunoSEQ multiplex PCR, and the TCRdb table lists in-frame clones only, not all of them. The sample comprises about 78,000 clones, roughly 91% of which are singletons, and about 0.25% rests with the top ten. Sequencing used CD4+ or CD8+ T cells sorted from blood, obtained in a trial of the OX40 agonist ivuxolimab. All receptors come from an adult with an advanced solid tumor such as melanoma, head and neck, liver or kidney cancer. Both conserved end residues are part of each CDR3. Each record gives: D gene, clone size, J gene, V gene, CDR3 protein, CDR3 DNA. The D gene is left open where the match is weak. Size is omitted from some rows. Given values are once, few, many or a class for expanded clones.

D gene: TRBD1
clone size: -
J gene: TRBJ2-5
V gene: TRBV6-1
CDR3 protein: CASLDRVTWETQYF
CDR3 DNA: TGTGCCAGCCTGGACAGGGTGACGTGGGAGACCCAGTACTTC

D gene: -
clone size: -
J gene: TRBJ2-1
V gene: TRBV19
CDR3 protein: CASTAWPPHGEQFF
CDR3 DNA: TGTGCCAGTACCGCGTGGCCCCCTCACGGTGAGCAGTTCTTC

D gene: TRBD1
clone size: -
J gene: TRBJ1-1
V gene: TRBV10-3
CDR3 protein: CAVGQENTEAFF
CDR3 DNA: TGTGCCGTGGGACAGGAGAACACTGAAGCTTTCTTT

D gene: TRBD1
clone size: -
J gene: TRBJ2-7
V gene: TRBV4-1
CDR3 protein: CASSQSTRDRVGRDEQYF
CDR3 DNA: TGCGCCAGCAGCCAGTCCACCCGGGACAGGGTGGGACGGGACGAGCAGTACTTC

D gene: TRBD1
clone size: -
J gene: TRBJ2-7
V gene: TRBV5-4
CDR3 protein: CASSLGERQGASYEQYF
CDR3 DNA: TGTGCCAGCAGCTTGGGGGAGAGACAGGGGGCGAGTTACGAGCAGTACTTC

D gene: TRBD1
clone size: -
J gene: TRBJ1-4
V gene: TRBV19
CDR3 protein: CASSPPDRVHEKLFF
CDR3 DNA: TGTGCCAGTAGTCCGCCGGACAGGGTACACGAAAAACTGTTTTTT

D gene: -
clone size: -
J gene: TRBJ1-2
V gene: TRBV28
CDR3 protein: CASAEQRGYTF
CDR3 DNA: TGTGCCAGCGCGGAACAGCGGGGCTACACCTTC

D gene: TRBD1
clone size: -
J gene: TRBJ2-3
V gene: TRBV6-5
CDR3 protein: CASSRTGATDTQYF
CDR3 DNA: TGTGCCAGCAGTCGAACAGGGGCAACAGATACGCAGTATTTT

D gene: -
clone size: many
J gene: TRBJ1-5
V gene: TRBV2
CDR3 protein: CASSGQISNQPQHF
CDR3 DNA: TGTGCCAGCAGTGGACAGATTAGCAATCAGCCCCAGCATTTT

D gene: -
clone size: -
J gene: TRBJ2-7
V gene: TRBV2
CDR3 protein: CASSERGGLARFYEQYF
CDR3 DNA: TGTGCCAGCAGTGAAAGGGGGGGGCTAGCGCGGTTCTACGAGCAGTACTTC

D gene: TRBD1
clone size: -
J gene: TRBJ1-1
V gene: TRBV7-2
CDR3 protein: CASSQTGTGDEAFF
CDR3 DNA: TGTGCCAGCAGCCAGACTGGGACAGGAGATGAAGCTTTCTTT

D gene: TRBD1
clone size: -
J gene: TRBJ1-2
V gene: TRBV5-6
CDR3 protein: CASSFPQGAVGYTF
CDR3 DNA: TGTGCCAGCAGCTTTCCCCAGGGGGCGGTTGGCTACACCTTC

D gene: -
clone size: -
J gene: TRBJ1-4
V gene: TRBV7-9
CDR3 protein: CASSLGPSRGEKLFF
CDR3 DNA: TGTGCCAGCAGCTTAGGCCCCTCAAGGGGTGAAAAACTGTTTTTT

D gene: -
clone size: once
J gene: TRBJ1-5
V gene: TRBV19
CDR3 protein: CASSITSHSNQPQHF
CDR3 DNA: TGTGCCAGTAGTATCACCAGCCATAGCAATCAGCCCCAGCATTTT

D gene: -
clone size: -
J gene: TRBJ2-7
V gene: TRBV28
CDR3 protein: CASSLLRRVYEQYF
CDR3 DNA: TGTGCCAGCAGTTTATTAAGGAGGGTCTACGAGCAGTACTTC

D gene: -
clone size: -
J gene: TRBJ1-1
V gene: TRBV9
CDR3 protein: CASSDLFQNTEAFF
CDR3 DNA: TGTGCCAGCAGCGATTTATTCCAGAACACTGAAGCTTTCTTT

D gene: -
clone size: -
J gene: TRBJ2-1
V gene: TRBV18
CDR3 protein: CASSPKFYNNEQFF
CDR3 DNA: TGTGCCAGCTCACCAAAATTCTATAACAATGAGCAGTTCTTC

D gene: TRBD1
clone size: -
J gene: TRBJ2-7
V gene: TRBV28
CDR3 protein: CASSNPGQGRYEQYF
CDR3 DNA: TGTGCCAGCAGTAACCCGGGACAGGGTCGATACGAGCAGTACTTC

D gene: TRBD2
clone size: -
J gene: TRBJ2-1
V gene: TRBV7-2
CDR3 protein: CASSSGGGLAGVDEQFF
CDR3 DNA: TGTGCCAGCAGCTCTGGGGGCGGACTAGCGGGAGTTGATGAGCAGTTCTTC

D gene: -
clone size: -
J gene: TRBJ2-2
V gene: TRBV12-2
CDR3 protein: CAGSIASNTGELFF
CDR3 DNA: TGTGCAGGTTCGATCGCCTCGAACACCGGGGAGCTGTTTTTT

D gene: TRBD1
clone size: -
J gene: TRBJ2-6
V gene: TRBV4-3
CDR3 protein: CASSQGDRGIGANVLTF
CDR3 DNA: TGCGCCAGCAGCCAAGGGGACAGGGGGATTGGGGCCAACGTCCTGACTTTC

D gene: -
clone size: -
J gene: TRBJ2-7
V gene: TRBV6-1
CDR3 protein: CASSETPSSYEQYF
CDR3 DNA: TGTGCCAGCAGTGAGACGCCGAGCTCCTACGAGCAGTACTTC

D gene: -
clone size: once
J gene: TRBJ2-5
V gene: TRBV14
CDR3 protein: CASSFVGGAGQETQYF
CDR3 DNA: TGTGCCAGCAGCTTCGTGGGGGGCGCCGGCCAAGAGACCCAGTACTTC

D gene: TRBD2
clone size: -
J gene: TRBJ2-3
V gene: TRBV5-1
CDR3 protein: CASSYGPTSGTSTDTQYF
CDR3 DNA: TGCGCCAGCAGCTACGGGCCTACTAGCGGGACAAGCACAGATACGCAGTATTTT

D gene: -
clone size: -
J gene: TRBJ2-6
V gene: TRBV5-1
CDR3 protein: CASSLRSGANVLTF
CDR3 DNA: TGCGCCAGCAGCCTTAGGTCTGGGGCCAACGTCCTGACTTTC

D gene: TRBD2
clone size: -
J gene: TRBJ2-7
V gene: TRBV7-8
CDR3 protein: CASSHPGLAGYEQYF
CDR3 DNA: TGTGCCAGCAGCCATCCGGGACTAGCGGGATACGAGCAGTACTTC

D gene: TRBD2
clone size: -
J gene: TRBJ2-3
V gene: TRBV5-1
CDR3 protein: CASSFFGGADTQYF
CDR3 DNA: TGCGCCAGCAGCTTTTTCGGGGGGGCAGATACGCAGTATTTT

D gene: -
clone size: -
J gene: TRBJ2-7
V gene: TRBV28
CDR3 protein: CASSPQGGMGQYF
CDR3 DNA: TGTGCCAGCAGTCCCCAGGGGGGGATGGGGCAGTACTTC

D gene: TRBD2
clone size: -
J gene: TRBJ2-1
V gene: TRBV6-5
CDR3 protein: CASTPSSGAYNEQFF
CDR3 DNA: TGTGCCAGCACCCCGAGTAGCGGGGCCTACAATGAGCAGTTCTTC

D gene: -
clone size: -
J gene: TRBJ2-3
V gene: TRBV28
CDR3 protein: CASSPGGGAADTQYF
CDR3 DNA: TGTGCCAGCAGTCCGGGCGGAGGGGCGGCAGATACGCAGTATTTT

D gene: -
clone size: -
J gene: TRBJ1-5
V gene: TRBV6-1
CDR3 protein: CASSEQLLDRSPRPQHF
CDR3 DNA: TGTGCCAGCAGTGAACAATTACTTGACAGGAGCCCGAGGCCCCAGCATTTT

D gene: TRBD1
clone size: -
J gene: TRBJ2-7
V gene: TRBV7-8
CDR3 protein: CASSLGSGTGLFKGQYF
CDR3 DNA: TGTGCCAGCAGCTTGGGCTCCGGGACAGGACTTTTCAAGGGGCAGTACTTC

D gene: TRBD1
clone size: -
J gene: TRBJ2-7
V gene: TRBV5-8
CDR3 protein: CASSLEYPGQGDYEQYF
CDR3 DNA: TGTGCCAGCAGCTTGGAATATCCTGGACAGGGAGACTACGAGCAGTACTTC

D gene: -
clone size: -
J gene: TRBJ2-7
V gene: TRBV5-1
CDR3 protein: CASSPNTSGDEQYF
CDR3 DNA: TGCGCCAGCAGCCCAAACACCTCTGGGGACGAGCAGTACTTC

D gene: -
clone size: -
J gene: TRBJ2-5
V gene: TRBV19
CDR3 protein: CASKSQGETQYF
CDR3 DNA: TGTGCCAGTAAGTCCCAAGGAGAGACCCAGTACTTC

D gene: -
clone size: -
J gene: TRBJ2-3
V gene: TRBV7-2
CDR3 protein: CASSWLSSTDTQYF
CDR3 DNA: TGTGCCAGCAGCTGGCTTTCTAGCACAGATACGCAGTATTTT

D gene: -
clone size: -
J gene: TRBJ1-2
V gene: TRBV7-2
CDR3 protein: CASSPGWGGGYTF
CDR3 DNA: TGTGCCAGCAGCCCGGGTTGGGGGGGAGGCTACACCTTC

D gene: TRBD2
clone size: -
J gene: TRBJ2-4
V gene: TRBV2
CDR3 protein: CASSERSGVAKNIQYF
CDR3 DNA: TGTGCCAGCAGTGAACGGAGCGGGGTAGCCAAAAACATTCAGTACTTC

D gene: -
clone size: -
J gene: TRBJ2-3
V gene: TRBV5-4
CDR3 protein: CASSPRETGTDTQYF
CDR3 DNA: TGTGCCAGCAGCCCACGGGAGACCGGGACAGATACGCAGTATTTT

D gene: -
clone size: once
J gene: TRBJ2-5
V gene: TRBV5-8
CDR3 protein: CASSPLFGGQETQYF
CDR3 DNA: TGTGCCAGCAGCCCACTTTTTGGGGGCCAAGAGACCCAGTACTTC

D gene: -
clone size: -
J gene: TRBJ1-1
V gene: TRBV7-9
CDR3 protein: CASSLAWENTEAFF
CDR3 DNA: TGTGCCAGCAGCTTAGCGTGGGAGAACACTGAAGCTTTCTTT

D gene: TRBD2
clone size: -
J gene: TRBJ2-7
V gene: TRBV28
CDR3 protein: CASSSTSGRALGYEQYF
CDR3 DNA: TGTGCCAGCAGTTCGACTAGCGGGAGGGCCTTGGGTTACGAGCAGTACTTC

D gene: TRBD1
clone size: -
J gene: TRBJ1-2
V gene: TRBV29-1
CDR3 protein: CSVEDLDRYYGYTF
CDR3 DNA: TGCAGCGTTGAAGACTTGGACAGGTACTATGGCTACACCTTC

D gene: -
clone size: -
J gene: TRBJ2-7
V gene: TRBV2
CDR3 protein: CASSEGFQAISYEQYF
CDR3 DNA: TGTGCCAGCAGTGAAGGTTTCCAGGCGATCAGCTACGAGCAGTACTTC

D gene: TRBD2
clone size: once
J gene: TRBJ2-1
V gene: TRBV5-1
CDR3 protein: CASSLVLAAHNEQFF
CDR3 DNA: TGCGCCAGCAGCTTGGTTCTAGCGGCCCACAATGAGCAGTTCTTC

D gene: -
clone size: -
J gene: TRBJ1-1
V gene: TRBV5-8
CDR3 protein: CASSPEVGEAFF
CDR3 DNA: TGTGCCAGCAGCCCCGAGGTCGGTGAAGCTTTCTTT

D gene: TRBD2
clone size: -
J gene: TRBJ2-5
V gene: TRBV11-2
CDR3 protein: CASSLVSSGSLSETQYF
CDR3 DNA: TGTGCCAGCAGCTTAGTTTCTAGCGGGAGCTTATCGGAGACCCAGTACTTC

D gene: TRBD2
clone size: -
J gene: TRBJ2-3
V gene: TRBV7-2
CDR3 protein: CASSLREGRDTQYF
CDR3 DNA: TGTGCCAGCAGCTTGAGGGAGGGCCGGGATACGCAGTATTTT

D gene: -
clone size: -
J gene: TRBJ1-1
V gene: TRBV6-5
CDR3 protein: CASSYAGGKNTEAFF
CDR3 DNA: TGTGCCAGCAGTTACGCGGGTGGGAAGAACACTGAAGCTTTCTTT